Included here is one TCR beta chain sequence, with context. No cognate antigen has been identified for it. Qualities for individual bases were not recorded, and no much larger clone is one base off. These data are taken from a study of CD8+ T cells in alopecia areata (dated by TCRdb to the late 2010s). A note on the overall study: Treated patients were enrolled in an open-label pilot trial of oral tofacitinib, 5 to 10 mg twice daily, for moderate-to-severe alopecia areata. Tofacitinib was given for 6 to 18 months, followed by 6 months of follow-up off drug to assess delayed response and recurrence. The SALT score, which quantifies the percentage of affected scalp surface area, was used to measure disease severity in treated patients. To study T cell clonal expansion in alopecia areata, the researchers applied high-throughput TCRbeta sequencing to both the C3H/HeJ mouse model and human patients. In humans, TCRbeta sequencing was performed on scalp tissue and on sorted CD4+ and CD8+ peripheral blood T cells from healthy controls and from patients with patchy or totalis/universalis alopecia areata. Tofacitinib-treated patients had biopsies at baseline and at 4 and 24 weeks of treatment, with a later scalp biopsy in several patients. Scalp clonality was compared across normal scalp (n=4), patchy alopecia areata scalp (n=8), and alopecia totalis/universalis scalp (n=8). RNA was extracted with the PAXgene miRNA kit for fixed scalp, the miRNeasy kit for PBMCs, and the RNeasy kit for mouse skin. immunoSEQ multiplex PCR using 35 Vbeta forward primers and 13 Jbeta reverse primers was used to amplify TCRbeta CDR3 regions. On the study overall, not on this receptor specifically: Because the treated cohort was small and included a single nonresponder, larger studies are needed to assess links between baseline CD8+ expansion and response. Many expanded lesional clones persisted in scalp and blood during tofacitinib treatment, which may partly explain relapse after stopping treatment. Tofacitinib significantly decreased scalp clonality and the number of expanded CD8+ clones among the top 100 scalp clones. Resident alphabeta T cells in normal human skin are also sequenced, complicating scalp TCR repertoire analysis, unlike mouse skin dominated by gammadelta T cells. Compared with normal scalp, lesional scalp had higher clonality and more expanded CD8+ clones, particularly in alopecia totalis/universalis, a pattern that suggests antigenic drive. Shared TCR sequences between patients were less evident than in mice, which may be partly attributable to HLA diversity in the patient population.

The time point label here, explained by the study, means: less than 25 weeks on oral tofacitinib. What the treatment or condition label conveys for this sample: oral pan-JAK inhibitor, 5-10 mg twice daily. From alopecia areata patients, peripheral blood was collected along with lesional scalp punch biopsies. After PBMCs were isolated by density centrifugation and stained for CD3, CD4 and CD8, a FACSAria was used to sort CD4+ and CD8+ T cells. CDR1 and CDR2 (MNHEY, SMNVEV) derive from the germline V gene (reference sequence). Counted from cysteine to phenylalanine, this CDR3 has 14 amino acids. The CDR3 DNA has 42 bases and is translated from base 1. V loses 4 bases, J loses 6 bases, and the germline ends lie 15 bases apart. Libraries were constructed by the immunoSEQ multiplex PCR assay. RNA was extracted from all samples and reverse transcribed into cDNA, which served as template for TCR sequencing. First-strand cDNA was synthesized using SuperScript III with a 2:1 mix of oligo-dT and random hexamers. A synthetic immune receptor repertoire was used to gauge amplification bias, and whatever bias remained was removed computationally. Concerning the study's data processing: Raw reads were preprocessed to remove errors, and CDR3 was defined by IMGT conventions from the conserved cysteine to phenylalanine. Clonality was computed as 1 minus the Shannon entropy, with the entropy normalized by log2 of the number of productive unique TCRs. Whether scalp clones were CD4 or CD8 was inferred by matching scalp TCRbeta sequences against CD4 and CD8 repertoires sorted from blood. What TCRdb holds here is the immuneACCESS table cut down to in-frame rearrangements. Part of the clones is not present; checked against another copy, under half of the missing clones reflect an unresolved V gene, and the others are unexplained. The DNA gave D and trimming, while V, J and clone size come from that table. This sample is represented by some 180,000 clones; about 53% of them were singletons. About 10% of the sample comes from the top ten.

Sequences were derived from CD8+ T cells sorted from blood, sampled at week 24, from a patient treated with tofacitinib. The chain links TRBV27 with TRBJ1-2, with no confidently assigned D gene. The receptor was isolated from a human donor with alopecia areata. In nucleotide form, the sequence is TGTGCCAGCAGTTCAACGGAGTCTCTGGATGGCTACACCTTC. It specifies CASSSTESLDGYTF.